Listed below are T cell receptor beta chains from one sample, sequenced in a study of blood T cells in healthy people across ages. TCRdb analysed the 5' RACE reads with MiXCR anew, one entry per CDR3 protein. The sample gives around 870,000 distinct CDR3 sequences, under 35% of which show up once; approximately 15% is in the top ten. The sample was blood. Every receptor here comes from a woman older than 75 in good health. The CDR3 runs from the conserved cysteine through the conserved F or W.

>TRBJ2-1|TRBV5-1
CASSLASGGSPFYNEQFF
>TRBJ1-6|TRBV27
CASSLAGSFYNSPLHF
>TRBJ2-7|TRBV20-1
CSARGQAGVYEQYF
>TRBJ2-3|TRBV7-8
CASSPSAVRGTTDTQYF
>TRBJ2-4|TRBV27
CASSNPGLAKNIQYF
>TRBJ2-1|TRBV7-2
CASSFYGQRGLLNEQFF
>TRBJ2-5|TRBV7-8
CASSLGQALGETQYF
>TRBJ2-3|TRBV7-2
CASSSNRDTQYF
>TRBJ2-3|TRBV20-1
CSARGPSGNTDTQYF
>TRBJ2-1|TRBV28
CASSEGTKNNEQFF
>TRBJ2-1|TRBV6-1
CASSEAVRGEFF
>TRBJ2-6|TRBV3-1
CASSQDRVGANVLTF
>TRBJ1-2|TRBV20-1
CSARMGNNYGYTF
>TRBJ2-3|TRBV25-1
CASSEGETDTQYF
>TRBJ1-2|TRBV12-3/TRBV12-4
CASSPNSRGGYGYTF
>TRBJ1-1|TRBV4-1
CASSQDFPVGTEAFF
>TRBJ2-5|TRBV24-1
CATSDSSFRETQYF
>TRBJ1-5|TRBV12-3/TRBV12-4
CASSLGQTSNQPQHF
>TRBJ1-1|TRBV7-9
CASSGGDNTEAFF
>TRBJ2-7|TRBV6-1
CASSEGGTGSYEQYF
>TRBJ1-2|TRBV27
CASTGRRNGSYGYTF
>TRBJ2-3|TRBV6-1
CASERGGGDTQYF
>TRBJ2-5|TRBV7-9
CASTNSETQYF
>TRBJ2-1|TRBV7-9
CASSLTGFDEQFF
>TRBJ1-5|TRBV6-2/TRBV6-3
CASSLTGQVNQPQHF
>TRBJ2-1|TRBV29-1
CSVVWGGGDYNEQFF
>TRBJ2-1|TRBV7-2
CASSLAGAPGQGHEQFF
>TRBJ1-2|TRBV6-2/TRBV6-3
CASRSATGRTNYGYTF
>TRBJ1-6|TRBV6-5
CASSQQGGYNSPLHF
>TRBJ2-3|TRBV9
CASSVGTGEYTDTQYF
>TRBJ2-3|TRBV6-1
CASSDGHYTDTQYF
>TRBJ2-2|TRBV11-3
CASSPRDRDTGELFF
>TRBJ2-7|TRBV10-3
CAIKGGTSTPYEQYF
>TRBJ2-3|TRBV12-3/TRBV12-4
CASSFTVGADTQYF
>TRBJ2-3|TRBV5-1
CASRLANTQYF
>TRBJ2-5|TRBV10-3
CAISGRLEETQYF
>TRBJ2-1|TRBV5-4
CASSLVAGGIYNEQFF
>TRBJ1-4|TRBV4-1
CASSYRGGVVNEKLFF
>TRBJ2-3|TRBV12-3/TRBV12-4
CEPPSGVSPDTQYF
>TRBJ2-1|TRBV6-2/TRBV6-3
CASSSRAGVRYNEQFF